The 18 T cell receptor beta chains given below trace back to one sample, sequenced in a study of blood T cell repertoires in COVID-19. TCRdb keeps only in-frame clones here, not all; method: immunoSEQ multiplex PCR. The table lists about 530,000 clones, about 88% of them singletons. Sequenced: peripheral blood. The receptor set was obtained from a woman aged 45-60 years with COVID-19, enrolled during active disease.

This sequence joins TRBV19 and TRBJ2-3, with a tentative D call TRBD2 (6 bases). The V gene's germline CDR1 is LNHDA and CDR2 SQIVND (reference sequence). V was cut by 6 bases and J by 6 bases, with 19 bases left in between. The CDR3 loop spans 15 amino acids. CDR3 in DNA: TGTGCCAGTAGCAACCGGGACTTTGACTCCGATACGCAGTATTTT. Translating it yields CASSNRDFDSDTQYF.

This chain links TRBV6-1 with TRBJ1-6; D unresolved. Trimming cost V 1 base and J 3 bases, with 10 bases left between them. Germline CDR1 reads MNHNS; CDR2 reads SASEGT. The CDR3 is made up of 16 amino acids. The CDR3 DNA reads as TGTGCCAGCAGTGAAGAATGGCCGAACTATAATTCACCCCTCCACTTT. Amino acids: CASSEEWPNYNSPLHF.

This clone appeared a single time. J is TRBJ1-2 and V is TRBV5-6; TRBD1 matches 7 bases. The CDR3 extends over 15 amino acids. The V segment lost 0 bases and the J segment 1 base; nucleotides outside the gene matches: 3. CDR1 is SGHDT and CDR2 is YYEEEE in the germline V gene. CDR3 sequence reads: CASSLGGQLNYGYTF. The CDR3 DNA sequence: TGTGCCAGCAGCTTGGGGGGACAGCTTAACTATGGCTACACCTTC.

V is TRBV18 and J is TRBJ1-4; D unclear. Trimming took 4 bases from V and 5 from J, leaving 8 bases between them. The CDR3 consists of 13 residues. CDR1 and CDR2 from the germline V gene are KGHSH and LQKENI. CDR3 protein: CASSREVNEKLFF. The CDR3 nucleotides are TGTGCCAGCTCACGAGAAGTCAATGAAAAACTGTTTTTT.

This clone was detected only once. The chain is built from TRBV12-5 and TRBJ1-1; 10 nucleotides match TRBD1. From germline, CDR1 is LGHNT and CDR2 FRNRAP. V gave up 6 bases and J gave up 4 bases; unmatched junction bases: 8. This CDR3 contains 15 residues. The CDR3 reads CASGLWTGGFTEAFF. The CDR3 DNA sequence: TGTGCTAGTGGCTTATGGACAGGGGGATTCACTGAAGCTTTCTTT. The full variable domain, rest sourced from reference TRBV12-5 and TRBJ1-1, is DARVTQTPRHKVTEMGQEVTMRCQPILGHNTVFWYRQTMMQGLELLAYFRNRAPLDDSGMPKDRFSAEMPDATLATLKIQPSEPRDSAVYFCASGLWTGGFTEAFFGQGTRLTVV.

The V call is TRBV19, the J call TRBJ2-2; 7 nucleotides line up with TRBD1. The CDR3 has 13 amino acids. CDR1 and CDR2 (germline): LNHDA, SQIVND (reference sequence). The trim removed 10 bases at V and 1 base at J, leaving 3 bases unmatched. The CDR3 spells CAIGQVNTGELFF. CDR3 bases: TGTGCCATCGGACAGGTGAACACCGGGGAGCTGTTTTTT.

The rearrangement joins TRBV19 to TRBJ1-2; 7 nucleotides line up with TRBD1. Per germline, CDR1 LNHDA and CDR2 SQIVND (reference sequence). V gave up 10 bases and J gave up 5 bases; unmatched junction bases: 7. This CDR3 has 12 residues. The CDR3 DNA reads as TGTGCCACCCAGGGGGATTGGTATGGCTACACCTTC. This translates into CATQGDWYGYTF.

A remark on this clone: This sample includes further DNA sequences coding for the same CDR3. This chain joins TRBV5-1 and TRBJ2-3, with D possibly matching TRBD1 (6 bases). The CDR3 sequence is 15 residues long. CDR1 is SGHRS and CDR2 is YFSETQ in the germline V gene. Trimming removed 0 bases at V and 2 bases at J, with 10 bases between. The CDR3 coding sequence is TGCGCCAGCAGCTTGGGTCAGGGGTCCACAGATACGCAGTATTTT. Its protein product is CASSLGQGSTDTQYF.

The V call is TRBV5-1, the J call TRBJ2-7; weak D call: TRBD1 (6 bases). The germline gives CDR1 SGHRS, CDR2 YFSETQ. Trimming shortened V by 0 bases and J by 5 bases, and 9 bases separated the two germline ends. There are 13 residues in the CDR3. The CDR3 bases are TGCGCCAGCAGCTTGGGACAGGTCGACGAGCAGTACTTC. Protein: CASSLGQVDEQYF.

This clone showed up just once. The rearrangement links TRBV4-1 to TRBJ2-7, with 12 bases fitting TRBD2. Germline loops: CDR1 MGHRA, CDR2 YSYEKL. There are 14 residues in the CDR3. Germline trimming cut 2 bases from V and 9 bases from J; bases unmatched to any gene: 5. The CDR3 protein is CASSQLAGGPRQYF. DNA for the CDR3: TGCGCCAGCAGCCAACTAGCGGGGGGGCCCAGGCAGTACTTC.

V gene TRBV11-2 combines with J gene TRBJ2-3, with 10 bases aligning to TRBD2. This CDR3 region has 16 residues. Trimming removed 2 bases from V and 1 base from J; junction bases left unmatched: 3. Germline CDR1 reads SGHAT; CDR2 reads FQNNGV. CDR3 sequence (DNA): TGTGCCAGCAGCTTAACAGCGGGGGGGGGCACAGATACGCAGTATTTT. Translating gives CASSLTAGGGTDTQYF.

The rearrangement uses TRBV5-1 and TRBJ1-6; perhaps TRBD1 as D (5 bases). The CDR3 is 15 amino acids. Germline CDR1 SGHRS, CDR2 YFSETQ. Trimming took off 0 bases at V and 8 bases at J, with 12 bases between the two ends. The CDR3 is CASSLGGRVDSPLHF. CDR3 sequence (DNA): TGCGCCAGCAGCTTGGGGGGGAGGGTGGATTCACCCCTCCACTTT.

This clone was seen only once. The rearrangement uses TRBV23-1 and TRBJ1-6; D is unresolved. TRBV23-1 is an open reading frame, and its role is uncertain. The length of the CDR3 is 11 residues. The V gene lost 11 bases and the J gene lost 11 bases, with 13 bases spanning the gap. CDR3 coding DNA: TGCGCCCGCCTCCGGGAGCCACCCCTCCACTTT. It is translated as CARLREPPLHF.

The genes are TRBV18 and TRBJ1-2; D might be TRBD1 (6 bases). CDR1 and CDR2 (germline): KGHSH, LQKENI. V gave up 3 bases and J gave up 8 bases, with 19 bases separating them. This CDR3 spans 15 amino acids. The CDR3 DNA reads TGTGCCAGCTCACCTACGGGGACATCCTTCCGGGGCTACACCTTC. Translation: CASSPTGTSFRGYTF.

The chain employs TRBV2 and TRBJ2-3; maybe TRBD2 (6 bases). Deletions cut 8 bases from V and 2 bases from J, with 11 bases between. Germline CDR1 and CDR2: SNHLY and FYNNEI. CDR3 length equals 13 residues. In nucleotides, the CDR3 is TGTGCCAGCGCGCGCGGGATCACAGATACGCAGTATTTT. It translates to CASARGITDTQYF.

In DNA form, the CDR3 reads TGTGCCAGCAGCCCAGATTCCGGGACTAGCGACACAGATACGCAGTATTTT. Protein: CASSPDSGTSDTDTQYF. J is TRBJ2-3 and V is TRBV3-1 (or the pseudogene TRBV3-2), with 10 nucleotides matching TRBD2. CDR1 is LGHDT, CDR2 YNNKEL, per germline (reference sequence). This CDR3 spans 17 amino acids. J lost 2 bases, V lost 4 bases, and 9 bases had no gene match.

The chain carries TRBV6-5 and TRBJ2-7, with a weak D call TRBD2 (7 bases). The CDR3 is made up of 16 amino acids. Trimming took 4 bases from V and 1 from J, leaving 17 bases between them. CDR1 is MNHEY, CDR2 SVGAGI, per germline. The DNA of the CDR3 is TGTGCCAGCAGTTCCCTTAGGGGGGGACGGTCCTACGAGCAGTACTTC. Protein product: CASSSLRGGRSYEQYF.

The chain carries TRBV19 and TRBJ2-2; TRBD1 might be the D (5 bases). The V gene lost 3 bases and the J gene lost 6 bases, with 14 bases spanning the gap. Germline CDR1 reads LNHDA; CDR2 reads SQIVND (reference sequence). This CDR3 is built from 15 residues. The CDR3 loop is CASSIDNRIPGELFF. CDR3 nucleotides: TGTGCCAGTAGTATTGACAACAGGATCCCCGGGGAGCTGTTTTTT.